The clone carrying this TCR beta chain turned up a few times. CDR3 length equals 17 residues. V lost 0 bases, J lost 8 bases, and 17 bases lay in between. The germline CDR1 and CDR2 sequences are MNHEY and SVGEGT. This record belongs to a study of control samples from healthy donors and cancer patients. Here immunoSEQ multiplex PCR was the method, and the copy in TCRdb shows in-frame clones only, minus some. The data show about 160,000 clones, about 94% seen once. The receptor was isolated from a man in his 60s with colorectal cancer. The sequencing sample was made of PBMCs. The chain carries TRBV6-2 or TRBV6-3 and TRBJ1-6; TRBD1 might be the D (5 bases). CDR3 loop: CASSYSRGGRFDSPLHF. The CDR3 DNA sequence: TGTGCCAGCAGTTACTCGAGGGGAGGGAGGTTTGATTCACCCCTCCACTTT.